A single sample is the source of the 31 T cell receptor beta chains below, sequenced in a study of shared clonotypes between healthy human individuals. As defined, naive CD8 cells were CD45RO-negative and positively selected for CCR7, with terminally differentiated effector memory CD45RA+ cells excluded. Only in-frame clones appear in the TCRdb table, and some are missing; sequencing was by immunoSEQ multiplex PCR. This sample has more than 500,000 clones, with 85% to 95% found just once. Sequenced input: naive CD8+ T cells sorted from blood. The origin of the receptors is a woman aged 25 to 39 in good health.

V gene TRBV13 combines with J gene TRBJ2-4; D unclear. Germline V gives CDR1 PRHDT, CDR2 FYEKMQ (reference sequence). This CDR3 has 16 residues. V was trimmed by 5 bases and J by 5 bases, leaving 19 bases between them. The CDR3, as DNA: TGTGCCAGCAGCACCCCAGACCCGGACGGCCAAAACATTCAGTACTTC. Amino acids: CASSTPDPDGQNIQYF.

The V and J genes are TRBV6-1 and TRBJ2-5; 7 positions match TRBD1. Looked up from germline, CDR1 is MNHNS and CDR2 is SASEGT. The CDR3 has 14 residues. V was pared by 6 bases and J by 1 base, with 5 bases of the junction left unmatched. CDR3 DNA sequence: TGTGCCAGCAGCTTTACAGGGGTCCAAGAGACCCAGTACTTC. It is translated as CASSFTGVQETQYF.

The V and J genes are TRBV29-1 and TRBJ1-3; TRBD1 matches at 7 bases. Trimming removed 7 bases from V and 7 bases from J; junction bases left unmatched: 19. CDR1 and CDR2 from the germline V gene are SQVTM and ANQGSEA. The CDR3 has 16 amino acids. The CDR3 DNA is TGCAGCGAATTGTCGAAATTTGCAGGGGGTATTAACACCATATATTTT. Residues: CSELSKFAGGINTIYF.

Worth noting for this clone: One junction end does not reproduce the germline sequence, and a read error may be involved. This rearrangement joins TRBV7-9 to TRBJ2-5; the D call may be TRBD1 or TRBD2 (5 bases each). The better agreement between TRBJ2-7 and the DNA end casts doubt on the J call. Germline CDR1 is SEHNR and CDR2 is FQNEAQ (reference sequence). The CDR3 covers 15 residues. This CDR3 is CASTLVGDSSYEQYF. In DNA form, the CDR3 reads TGTGCCAGCACCTTAGTGGGAGACAGCTCCTACGAGCAGTACTTC.

Points on this clone: The same CDR3 also results from other DNA sequences found in this sample. The genes are TRBV11-2 and TRBJ2-7; 9 positions agree with TRBD2. Per the germline V gene, CDR1 is SGHAT and CDR2 is FQNNGV. The CDR3 length is 14 residues. After removal of 5 bases from V and 2 bases from J, the junction contained 4 bases not matched to a gene. This chain's CDR3 is CASSEGGRAYEQYF. In nucleotides, the CDR3 is TGTGCCAGCAGCGAGGGCGGGAGGGCCTACGAGCAGTACTTC. The complete variable domain, with remaining parts taken from reference TRBV11-2 and TRBJ2-7, reads EAGVAQSPRYKIIEKRQSVAFWCNPISGHATLYWYQQILGQGPKLLIQFQNNGVVDDSQLPKDRFSAERLKGVDSTLKIQPAKLEDSAVYLCASSEGGRAYEQYFGPGTRLTVT.

Notes on this clone: Other DNA sequences from this sample encode an identical CDR3 as well. The gene calls are TRBV29-1 and TRBJ1-1; no reliable D call. V was trimmed by 1 base and J by 1 base, leaving 4 bases between them. The CDR3 is 12 amino acids. Germline CDR1 reads SQVTM; CDR2 reads ANQGSEA. CDR3 amino acids: CSVEGGNTEAFF. The CDR3 DNA is TGCAGCGTTGAAGGTGGGAACACTGAAGCTTTCTTT.

The CDR3 loop is CASSPYPGGVEQFF. Written as DNA, the CDR3 is TGTGCCAGCAGCCCCTATCCGGGGGGCGTTGAGCAGTTCTTC. This chain joins TRBV27 and TRBJ2-1; TRBD2 is a possible D gene (7 bases). The CDR3 spans 14 residues. The germline gives CDR1 MNHEY, CDR2 SMNVEV (reference sequence). The V and J ends lost 6 bases and 9 bases respectively, with 18 bases between them.

The genes are TRBV25-1 and TRBJ2-5, with D possibly being TRBD1 (5 bases). The CDR3 runs to 14 residues. CDR1 is MGHDK and CDR2 is SYGVNS in the germline V gene. V lost 8 bases and J lost 3, with 16 bases in between. CDR3 residues: CASSTEDTEETQYF. The CDR3 DNA follows: TGTGCCAGCTCTACTGAGGACACAGAAGAGACCCAGTACTTC.

The chain is built from TRBV7-9 and TRBJ2-7, with D hard to call. Trimming took off 5 bases at V and 2 bases at J, with 13 bases between the two ends. Germline V CDR1 and CDR2: SEHNR, FQNEAQ (reference sequence). The CDR3 is made up of 14 amino acids. The CDR3 sequence is CASSEDPATYEQYF. As DNA, the CDR3 is TGTGCCAGCAGCGAGGACCCGGCGACCTACGAGCAGTACTTC.

Regarding this clone: Other nucleotide sequences in the sample specify the same CDR3. The J gene is TRBJ2-1, the V gene TRBV7-9; no clear D. The CDR3 has 11 residues. Germline CDR1 reads SEHNR; CDR2 reads FQNEAQ (reference sequence). V lost 4 bases and J 6 bases, leaving 4 bases between the germline ends. DNA of the CDR3: TGTGCCAGCAGCTACTCCAATGAGCAGTTCTTC. It encodes CASSYSNEQFF.

This clone was recorded once. The chain is built from TRBV11-2 and TRBJ2-1; the match to TRBD2 covers 11 bases. The germline gives CDR1 SGHAT, CDR2 FQNNGV. The junction had 8 bases not matched to a gene; V was cut back by 5 bases and J by 8 bases. This CDR3 region has 15 residues. Written as DNA, the CDR3 is TGTGCCAGCAGCCGTACTAGCGGGAGTGTGCATGAGCAGTTCTTC. Protein: CASSRTSGSVHEQFF.

This sequence joins TRBV7-9 and TRBJ1-1, with 9 bases lining up with TRBD1. V shed 10 bases, J shed 1 base, and the junction held 4 bases outside the gene matches. CDR3 size: 13 residues. The germline gives CDR1 SEHNR, CDR2 FQNEAQ (reference sequence). Here the CDR3 DNA reads TGTGCCACCAGGGGACAGGGGAACACTGAAGCTTTCTTT. Translated: CATRGQGNTEAFF.

The chain carries TRBV19 and TRBJ1-5, with D uncertain. The germline V and J ends were trimmed by 7 bases and 1 base, with 11 bases remaining between them. This CDR3 is built from 14 residues. CDR1 is LNHDA, CDR2 SQIVND, per germline (reference sequence). The CDR3 loop is CASMEEWSNQPQHF. The CDR3 DNA follows: TGTGCCAGTATGGAGGAGTGGAGCAATCAGCCCCAGCATTTT.

This clone was counted a single time. V gene TRBV6-1 combines with J gene TRBJ2-1; 13 bases are a match to TRBD2. Per germline, CDR1 MNHNS and CDR2 SASEGT. V gave up 3 bases and J gave up 8 bases; unmatched junction bases: 13. This CDR3 region has 18 residues. The CDR3 bases are TGTGCCAGCAGTGAGGCCCCCCCCACTAGCGGGAGGGCTTATGAGCAGTTCTTC. Translated, it gives CASSEAPPTSGRAYEQFF.

The rearrangement uses TRBV4-1 and TRBJ1-4; D gene uncertain. There are 15 residues in the CDR3. Germline assignment: CDR1 MGHRA and CDR2 YSYEKL. V was pared by 3 bases and J by 8 bases, with 16 bases between. This chain's CDR3 is CASSQDRTGREKLFF. The CDR3 bases are TGCGCCAGCAGCCAGGATCGCACCGGTAGGGAAAAACTGTTTTTT.

V gene TRBV28 combines with J gene TRBJ2-2; TRBD1 might be the D (5 bases). Germline values: CDR1 MDHEN, CDR2 SYDVKM. This CDR3 has 15 residues. V was cut by 1 base and J by 1 base, with 7 bases left in between. The CDR3: CASSLLGVNTGELFF. In DNA form, the CDR3 reads TGTGCCAGCAGTTTATTAGGGGTGAACACCGGGGAGCTGTTTTTT.

This clone was seen a single time. The J gene is TRBJ2-7, the V gene TRBV5-5; D is uncertain. This CDR3 is 12 amino acids long. CDR1 is SGHKS and CDR2 is YYEKEE in the germline V gene (reference sequence). The V end was cut by 6 bases, the J end by 4 bases, with 11 bases between. In DNA form, the CDR3 reads TGTGCCAGCACCCAGTTCGGTTACGAGCAGTACTTC. Translating it yields CASTQFGYEQYF.

J is TRBJ2-6 and V is TRBV4-2; 7 nucleotides align to TRBD1. Looked up from germline, CDR1 is LGHNA and CDR2 is YNFKEQ. The junction had 11 bases not matched to a gene; V was cut back by 3 bases and J by 0 bases. This CDR3 comprises 19 residues. The CDR3 sequence is CASSQELGQGVSGANVLTF. The CDR3, as DNA: TGTGCCAGCAGCCAGGAGCTGGGCCAGGGGGTCTCTGGGGCCAACGTCCTGACTTTC.

The rearrangement joins TRBV19 to TRBJ2-5; 9 nucleotides align to TRBD2. The end of the DNA fits TRBJ2-7 better, so the J call may be wrong. The germline V gene encodes CDR1 LNHDA and CDR2 SQIVND (reference sequence). The CDR3 loop spans 13 amino acids. The CDR3 spells CASSITSGYEQYF. The DNA of the CDR3 is TGTGCCAGTAGTATCACTAGCGGGTACGAGCAGTACTTC.

The chain is built from TRBV7-2 and TRBJ2-1; TRBD2 aligns across 10 bases. The V gene's germline CDR1 is SGHTA and CDR2 FQGNSA. This CDR3 has 15 amino acids. Unmatched junction bases numbered 7, after V lost 7 bases and J lost 4 bases. The CDR3 bases are TGTGCCAGCAACCAAGGACTAGCGGCGTACAATGAGCAGTTCTTC. It encodes CASNQGLAAYNEQFF.

CDR3: CASSSLENTEAFF. The DNA of the CDR3 is TGTGCCAGCAGTTCCCTAGAGAACACTGAAGCTTTCTTT. The rearrangement links TRBV28 to TRBJ1-1; unclear D gene. Trimming took 4 bases from V and 1 from J, leaving 7 bases between them. Germline V lookup: CDR1 MDHEN, CDR2 SYDVKM. The CDR3 length is 13 residues.

This clone has only one observation. Other DNA sequences within the sample encode an identical CDR3. V is TRBV27 and J is TRBJ2-5, with TRBD2 matching 12 bases. V lost 3 bases to trimming and J lost 4 bases; unmatched junction nucleotides: 3. CDR1 MNHEY and CDR2 SMNVEV come from the germline V gene (reference sequence). This CDR3 has 15 amino acids. CDR3 sequence reads: CASSFGTSGRETQYF. The CDR3 nucleotides read TGTGCCAGCAGTTTCGGGACTAGCGGGCGAGAGACCCAGTACTTC.

The chain is built from TRBV30 and TRBJ2-1, with TRBD2 matching over 10 bases. The CDR3 is 13 amino acids. The J segment lost 6 bases and the V segment lost 2 bases, leaving 1 base of the junction unmatched. Germline CDR1 and CDR2: GTSNPN and SVGIG (reference sequence). The CDR3 loop is CAWSSGRGNEQFF. The CDR3 DNA sequence: TGTGCCTGGAGTAGCGGGAGGGGCAATGAGCAGTTCTTC. Drawing the rest from reference TRBV30 and TRBJ2-1, the complete variable domain is SQTIHQWPATLVQPVGSPLSLECTVEGTSNPNLYWYRQAAGRGLQLLFYSVGIGQISSEVPQNLSASRPQDRQFILSSKKLLLSDSGFYLCAWSSGRGNEQFFGPGTRLTVL.

This chain joins TRBV6-5 and TRBJ2-2; 10 bases fit TRBD2. Germline loops: CDR1 MNHEY, CDR2 SVGAGI. The CDR3 contains 14 residues. J lost 8 bases, V lost 6 bases, and 6 bases had no gene match. The CDR3 spells CASSLAGVAGELFF. The CDR3 bases are TGTGCCAGCAGCCTAGCGGGAGTTGCGGGGGAGCTGTTTTTT.

The V call is TRBV5-4, the J call TRBJ2-3; D gene ambiguous. The CDR3 is made up of 13 amino acids. Germline values: CDR1 SGHNT, CDR2 YYREEE (reference sequence). Deletions cut 3 bases from V and 4 bases from J, with 9 bases between. CDR3 in DNA: TGTGCCAGCAGCTGGAAGATCGCAGATACGCAGTATTTT. Translated: CASSWKIADTQYF.

About this clone: At one end the junction does not follow the germline gene, possibly because of a read error. CDR3 in DNA: TGCAGCGTCGAAGAGGGGGGTAGTCATGAAAAACTGTTTTTT. Translation: CSVEEGGSHEKLFF. The chain links TRBV29-1 to TRBJ1-4; the D gene is possibly TRBD1 (6 bases). Germline V lookup: CDR1 SQVTM, CDR2 ANQGSEA. The CDR3 contains 14 residues.

The chain combines TRBV5-1 with TRBJ2-7; D may correspond to TRBD1 or TRBD2 (5 bases each). Germline V gives CDR1 SGHRS, CDR2 YFSETQ. Between the trimmed V and J ends, which lost 3 bases and 0 bases, there was a span of 13 bases. This CDR3 is built from 15 residues. CDR3 protein: CASSWGPTSSYEQYF. The CDR3 bases are TGCGCCAGCAGCTGGGGACCGACGAGCTCCTACGAGCAGTACTTC. The full variable domain, its missing parts supplied by reference TRBV5-1 and TRBJ2-7, is KAGVTQTPRYLIKTRGQQVTLSCSPISGHRSVSWYQQTPGQGLQFLFEYFSETQRNKGNFPGRFSGRQFSNSRSEMNVSTLELGDSALYLCASSWGPTSSYEQYFGPGTRLTVT.

The V gene is TRBV5-8, the J gene TRBJ1-3; D gene uncertain. Germline-derived CDR1 and CDR2 are SGHTS and YDEGEE. CDR3 length: 14 residues. Deletions cut 0 bases from V and 3 bases from J, with 7 bases between. The CDR3 DNA reads as TGTGCCAGCAGCTTGGTTAACCTTGGAAACACCATATATTTT. It codes for CASSLVNLGNTIYF.

This clone was observed once. CDR3 coding DNA: TGTGCCAGCACGAGGGCCTATGGCACCGGGGAGCTGTTTTTT. This gives the protein CASTRAYGTGELFF. V usage is TRBV7-7 and J usage is TRBJ2-2; weak D call: TRBD2 (5 bases). This CDR3 has 14 residues. CDR1 is SSHAT and CDR2 is FNYEAQ in the germline V gene (reference sequence). With 7 bases removed from V and 4 bases from J, the gap between germline ends came to 13 bases.

The rearrangement links TRBV6-7 to TRBJ2-2; D perhaps matches TRBD2 (5 bases). TRBV6-7 is an ORF for which the function is uncertain. This CDR3 has 20 residues. Trimming stripped 0 bases from V and 0 bases from J, with 20 bases between. This chain's CDR3 is CASSYSCPGRPPANTGELFF. The CDR3 DNA follows: TGTGCCAGCAGTTACTCGTGTCCGGGAAGGCCCCCCGCGAACACCGGGGAGCTGTTTTTT.

The rearrangement uses TRBV7-9 and TRBJ2-5, with 8 nucleotides matching TRBD1. Near its end, the DNA agrees better with TRBJ2-7, so the J call may be wrong. The CDR3 runs to 14 residues. The germline CDR1 and CDR2 sequences are SEHNR and FQNEAQ (reference sequence). This chain's CDR3 is CASSLGDRPYEQYF. CDR3 sequence (DNA): TGTGCCAGCAGCTTAGGGGACAGGCCCTACGAGCAGTACTTC.